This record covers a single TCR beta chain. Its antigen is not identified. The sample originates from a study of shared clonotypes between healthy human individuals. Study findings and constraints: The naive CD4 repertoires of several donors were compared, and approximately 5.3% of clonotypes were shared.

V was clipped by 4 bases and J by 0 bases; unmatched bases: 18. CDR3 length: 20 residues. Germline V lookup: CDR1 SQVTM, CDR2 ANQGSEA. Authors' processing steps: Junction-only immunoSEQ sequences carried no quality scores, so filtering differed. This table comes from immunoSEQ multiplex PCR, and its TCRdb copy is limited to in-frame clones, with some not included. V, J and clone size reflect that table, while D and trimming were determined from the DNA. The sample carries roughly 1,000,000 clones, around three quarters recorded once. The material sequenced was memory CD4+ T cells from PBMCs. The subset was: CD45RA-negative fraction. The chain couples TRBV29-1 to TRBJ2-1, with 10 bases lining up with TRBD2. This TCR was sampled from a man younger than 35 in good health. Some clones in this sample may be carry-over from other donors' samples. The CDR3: CSVGFYRTGRLAGSYNEQFF. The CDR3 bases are TGCAGCGTTGGGTTCTATAGGACAGGTAGACTAGCGGGCTCCTACAATGAGCAGTTCTTC.